Sequencing of this T cell receptor (beta chain) was carried out in a study of blood T cell repertoires in COVID-19. The overall study: The origin of the acute and convalescent COVID-19 samples was the United States, Italy and Spain. Sample material is recorded as cDNA or gDNA derived from T cells, B-cell-depleted T cells, or PBMCs.

Assay: immunoSEQ multiplex PCR; the TCRdb copy retains only in-frame clones and omits some. The sample shows approximately 180,000 clones, approximately 83% of them seen only once. The CDR3 has 17 residues. V lost 2 bases, J lost 6 bases, and 14 bases stayed unmatched. Germline CDR1 and CDR2: SGHRS and YFSETQ. The TCR comes from a human donor with active or convalescent COVID-19. The donor label of this sample is uncertain. V usage is TRBV5-1 and J usage is TRBJ2-1, with 7 nucleotides matching TRBD2. Sequencing was performed on peripheral blood. CDR3 residues: CASSFVGGGAIFNEQFF. DNA for the CDR3: TGCGCCAGCAGCTTTGTGGGGGGAGGGGCGATTTTCAATGAGCAGTTCTTC.